These 8 T cell receptor beta chains originate from one sample sequenced in a study of blood T cell repertoires in COVID-19. TCRdb's table, derived via immunoSEQ multiplex PCR, lists solely in-frame clones and lacks some. The sample has about 260,000 clones; roughly 90% are singletons. Sequenced input: peripheral blood. These receptors originate from a man aged 25 to 40 with active or convalescent COVID-19.

The V call is TRBV24-1, the J call TRBJ2-5; TRBD2 aligns across 9 bases. Germline values: CDR1 KGHDR, CDR2 SFDVKD. V was clipped by 5 bases and J by 2 bases; unmatched bases: 17. This CDR3 contains 19 residues. The CDR3: CATSGSAGGETSGQETQYF. In DNA form, the CDR3 reads TGTGCCACCAGTGGATCTGCTGGCGGCGAGACTAGCGGACAAGAGACCCAGTACTTC.

The chain has TRBV7-9 and TRBJ1-4; weak D call: TRBD1 (6 bases). The CDR3 consists of 15 residues. Deletions cut 2 bases from V and 4 bases from J, with 11 bases between. Germline CDR1 is SEHNR and CDR2 is FQNEAQ (reference sequence). The CDR3 region is CASSLPEGVNEKLFF. CDR3 in DNA: TGTGCCAGCAGCTTACCTGAGGGGGTTAATGAAAAACTGTTTTTT.

V and J are TRBV4-1 and TRBJ2-3; the D is unclear. Per the germline V gene, CDR1 is MGHRA and CDR2 is YSYEKL. CDR3 length equals 12 residues. V was clipped by 1 base and J by 6 bases, with 5 bases between them. The CDR3 protein is CASSQGADTQYF. The CDR3 nucleotides read TGCGCCAGCAGCCAAGGGGCGGATACGCAGTATTTT.

The chain has TRBV27 and TRBJ2-7; D is ambiguous. This CDR3 has 14 amino acids. With 3 bases removed from V and 3 bases from J, the gap between germline ends came to 12 bases. Germline assignment: CDR1 MNHEY and CDR2 SMNVEV (reference sequence). The CDR3 region has the DNA TGTGCCAGCAGTTTGCTGGCCCGACACTACGAGCAGTACTTC. Translation: CASSLLARHYEQYF.

The CDR3 bases are TGTGCCAGCTCACCACGACGGAGCGATAGCTCCTACGAGCAGTACTTC. It specifies CASSPRRSDSSYEQYF. V and J are TRBV18 and TRBJ2-7, with D unclear. There are 16 residues in the CDR3. Trimming left V 1 base short and J 0 bases short, with 13 bases between. Germline assignment: CDR1 KGHSH and CDR2 LQKENI.

J is TRBJ2-2 and V is TRBV4-1; 14 bases are shared with TRBD2. Germline trimming cut 5 bases from V and 1 base from J; bases unmatched to any gene: 3. Germline CDR1 is MGHRA and CDR2 is YSYEKL. This CDR3 is built from 17 residues. This CDR3 is CASSVGTSGGNTGELFF. CDR3 DNA sequence: TGCGCCAGCAGCGTTGGGACTAGCGGGGGGAACACCGGGGAGCTGTTTTTT.

The chain has TRBV19 and TRBJ2-5; tentative D call: TRBD1 (6 bases). The CDR3 runs to 14 residues. Trimming shortened V by 6 bases and J by 5 bases, and 16 bases separated the two germline ends. Germline V lookup: CDR1 LNHDA, CDR2 SQIVND (reference sequence). CDR3: CASSDTGLRETQYF. In DNA, the CDR3 is TGTGCCAGTAGCGATACAGGGTTAAGGGAGACCCAGTACTTC.

The chain employs TRBV11-2 and TRBJ1-3; D is unclear. Trimming took off 5 bases at V and 0 bases at J, with 14 bases between the two ends. The V gene's germline CDR1 is SGHAT and CDR2 FQNNGV. This CDR3 spans 16 amino acids. The CDR3 DNA sequence: TGTGCCAGCAGCGGCGGCCCAGCCATCTCTGGAAACACCATATATTTT. Encoded protein: CASSGGPAISGNTIYF. The full variable domain, in which reference TRBV11-2 and TRBJ1-3 provide the parts outside the CDR3, is EAGVAQSPRYKIIEKRQSVAFWCNPISGHATLYWYQQILGQGPKLLIQFQNNGVVDDSQLPKDRFSAERLKGVDSTLKIQPAKLEDSAVYLCASSGGPAISGNTIYFGEGSWLTVV.